Listed below are T cell receptor beta chains from one sample, sequenced in a study of cytotoxic CD8 clonotypes in ibrutinib-treated CLL. Produced via immunoSEQ multiplex PCR; TCRdb's table is partial and in-frame only. Among 270,000 or so clones, around 69% were seen once, and the ten largest hold around 6%. The sample here was PBMCs, taken at disease progression, from a patient treated with ibrutinib. The receptors were gathered from a human donor with chronic lymphocytic leukemia. CDR3s leave out the opening cysteine and the closing phenylalanine or tryptophan. Clone size is not always given. Where it is, it says once, few, many or a class for expanded clones.

clone size	V gene	CDR3 length	CDR3 protein
-	TRBV5-6	15	ASSLEETLLNQETQY
-	TRBV19	12	ASSIGRGLETQY
once	TRBV7-2	12	ASSLGTGQQPQH
-	TRBV10-3	11	AISVGGADTQY
-	TRBV11-2	15	ASSLDPPGTGQETQY
-	TRBV19	17	ASSLTRTSGRAIDGELF
-	TRBV5-6	13	ASRLNPPSTDTQY
-	TRBV6-5	12	ASSYIGSSYEQY
-	TRBV2	17	ASLGRGGRVVSGANVLT
-	TRBV12-5	16	ASGLPERGPRTGDTQY
-	TRBV6-6	11	ASSFRGDYGYT
-	TRBV19	14	ASSISTGRPNYGYT
-	TRBV11-2	16	ASSLRPSVREGLYEQY
-	TRBV2	11	ASTTHPVDEQY
-	TRBV14	13	ASSQGGRKVTEAF
-	TRBV18	11	ASSPVGYNEQF
-	TRBV11-2	14	ASSLPQGIPLYEQY
-	TRBV29-1	12	SVGQGGLSYEQY
few	TRBV5-4	13	ASSSRQPNTGELF
few	TRBV5-1	12	ASSLVGLDQPQH
once	TRBV27	12	ASGVSGSGREQY
-	TRBV7-3	10	ASSETNGEQY
-	TRBV29-1	14	SVEGVAGGNQETQY
-	TRBV29-1	13	SVEAGTENSYEQY
-	TRBV28	13	ASSTLPGLVDEQF
-	TRBV5-1	13	ASSLVLAGPDTQY
-	TRBV9	12	ASSAHRVGSPLH
once	TRBV7-5	9	VRSRKAEAF
-	TRBV10-3	14	AISIALAGESDTQY
-	TRBV4-2	14	ASSQDRAGGNQPQH
-	TRBV4-1	13	ASSPFMGAAYEQY
once	TRBV6-4	12	ASSASGGTGELF
-	TRBV10-2	13	ASSETRYSNQPQH
-	TRBV29-1	12	SVCKGAMNTEAF
-	TRBV4-1	11	ASSLGTGYEQY
-	TRBV7-9	10	ASSLDGYGYT
-	TRBV7-6	16	ASSAPGRTSLPKGTQY
-	TRBV19	15	ASSIRGFGSGANVLT
-	TRBV4-1	12	ASSQVGRGDEQF
-	TRBV12-5	14	ASGSRQGRTGTEAF
-	TRBV5-1	12	ASSPRDYDNEQF
-	TRBV7-2	12	ASSLEGFPHEQY
-	TRBV6-5	13	ASSSLGLAGYEQY
-	TRBV2	13	ASRITGGIYNEQF
-	TRBV4-1	13	ASSHGTGGHQPQH
-	TRBV12-5	12	ASGLVSEGYEQY
-	TRBV5-1	13	ASSPSGVVSSEQF
-	TRBV29-1	8	STGIGTQY
-	TRBV29-1	13	SVEDRRTLQETQY
few	TRBV7-2	13	ASSRLAGSYNEQF
-	TRBV4-3	11	ASSQAGEETQY
-	TRBV5-1	11	ASSNDRAYGYT
-	TRBV6-6	13	ASSHGQGIAYEQY
-	TRBV7-3	13	ASSLGSGGSWEQY
-	TRBV15	13	ATSRGGKANGGYT